The 15 T cell receptor beta chains given below trace back to one sample, sequenced in a study of T cell responses to AZD1222 COVID-19 vaccine. The table came from immunoSEQ multiplex PCR; TCRdb's copy has only in-frame clones and leaves some out. The sample has over 150,000 clones; about nine tenths are singletons. The material sequenced was peripheral blood, taken on day 0 of AZD1222 vaccination. Receptors were obtained from an adult in good health.

The V and J genes are TRBV9 and TRBJ1-1, with D unresolved. CDR3 length: 17 residues. Trimming pared 3 bases from V and 7 bases from J, leaving 25 bases between. Germline values: CDR1 SGDLS, CDR2 YYNGEE. CDR3 sequence (DNA): TGTGCCAGCAGCGCAACCCCGCGGCCAGACACCTCTTATGAAGCTTTCTTT. This codes for CASSATPRPDTSYEAFF.

The chain has TRBV10-3 and TRBJ2-1, with 11 bases that match TRBD2. The CDR3 covers 17 residues. Germline V gene lookup returns CDR1 ENHRY and CDR2 SYGVKD. After removal of 0 bases from V and 9 bases from J, the junction contained 10 bases not matched to a gene. CDR3 sequence (DNA): TGTGCCATCAGTGAGTCCGTCGGGCTAGCGGGGGGTCTTGAGCAGTTCTTC. This codes for CAISESVGLAGGLEQFF.

V and J are TRBV2 and TRBJ1-6; D is unclear. The CDR3 has 16 amino acids. V gave up 6 bases and J gave up 0 bases, with 12 bases separating them. Germline loops: CDR1 SNHLY, CDR2 FYNNEI. The CDR3 region has the DNA TGTGCCAGCAGGGACGCTATAGGCTCCTATAATTCACCCCTCCACTTT. The encoded protein is CASRDAIGSYNSPLHF. The variable domain in full, completed from reference TRBV2 and TRBJ1-6, reads EPEVTQTPSHQVTQMGQEVILRCVPISNHLYFYWYRQILGQKVEFLVSFYNNEISEKSEIFDDQFSVERPDGSNFTLKIRSTKLEDSAMYFCASRDAIGSYNSPLHFGNGTRLTVT.

The chain uses TRBV27 and TRBJ2-2; TRBD1 matches 7 bases. This CDR3 has 13 amino acids. Unmatched junction bases numbered 5, after V lost 6 bases and J lost 7 bases. Germline values: CDR1 MNHEY, CDR2 SMNVEV (reference sequence). The CDR3 nucleotides are TGTGCCAGCAGGAAACAGGGGAGCGGGGAGCTGTTTTTT. It codes for CASRKQGSGELFF.

This clone has just one count. The V and J genes are TRBV7-2 and TRBJ2-7, with D hard to call. The CDR3 length is 13 residues. Germline CDR1 is SGHTA and CDR2 is FQGNSA. The V and J ends lost 1 base and 2 bases respectively, with 6 bases between them. The chain's CDR3 is CASSLDGTYEQYF. The CDR3 DNA is TGTGCCAGCAGCTTAGATGGGACCTACGAGCAGTACTTC.

J is TRBJ1-6 and V is TRBV5-1; D might be TRBD1 (6 bases). CDR3 size: 15 residues. Germline V gives CDR1 SGHRS, CDR2 YFSETQ. Trimming removed 4 bases at V and 8 bases at J, with 16 bases between. This CDR3 is CASSRSGTRDSPLHF. For the CDR3, the DNA is TGCGCCAGCAGCCGGTCCGGGACAAGAGATTCACCCCTCCACTTT.

This clone has just a few counts. The same CDR3 also results from other DNA sequences found in this sample. V usage is TRBV4-1 and J usage is TRBJ2-7; unclear D gene. Trimming cost V 1 base and J 3 bases, with 7 bases left between them. The CDR3 spans 13 residues. The germline V gene has CDR1 MGHRA and CDR2 YSYEKL. DNA for the CDR3: TGCGCCAGCAGCCAAGGGGAAGTCTACGAGCAGTACTTC. Its protein product is CASSQGEVYEQYF.

This clone appeared once. The chain couples TRBV19 to TRBJ2-2; unclear D gene. The CDR3 covers 19 residues. V lost 3 bases, J lost 1 base, and 21 bases lay in between. The germline CDR1 and CDR2 sequences are LNHDA and SQIVND (reference sequence). The CDR3 DNA reads TGTGCCAGTAGTATCCCTTCGGGCTGGGGTCAGGTGAACACCGGGGAGCTGTTTTTT. Its protein product is CASSIPSGWGQVNTGELFF.

This clone appeared once. The V call is TRBV3-1 (or the pseudogene TRBV3-2), the J call TRBJ2-5; 9 bases match TRBD2. This CDR3 spans 15 amino acids. V lost 8 bases and J lost 5; bases outside the gene matches: 12. Per germline, CDR1 LGHDT and CDR2 YNNKEL (reference sequence). CDR3 sequence (DNA): TGTGCCAGCCGAAGGGGGAGCGGGGGGCAGGAGACCCAGTACTTC. Its translation is CASRRGSGGQETQYF.

The gene calls are TRBV2 and TRBJ1-5, with 8 bases fitting TRBD1. CDR1 SNHLY and CDR2 FYNNEI come from the germline V gene. V shed 6 bases and J 0 bases; nucleotides not matched to a gene: 7. This CDR3 is built from 16 residues. The CDR3 reads CASRGRTGNSNQPQHF. As DNA, the CDR3 is TGTGCCAGCAGGGGTAGGACAGGGAATAGCAATCAGCCCCAGCATTTT.

CDR3: CASSQGRGTVSYEQYF. CDR3 in DNA: TGTGCCAGCAGCCAAGGCAGGGGGACCGTCTCCTACGAGCAGTACTTC. The J gene is TRBJ2-7, the V gene TRBV14; 7 nucleotides line up with TRBD1. V trimming: 1 base; J trimming: 0 bases; junction bases outside the gene matches: 6. Germline V gives CDR1 SGHDN, CDR2 FVKESK. The CDR3 covers 16 residues.

The chain joins TRBV7-6 to TRBJ2-5; 9 nucleotides align to TRBD2. CDR1 is SGHVS and CDR2 is FNYEAQ in the germline V gene. With 3 bases clipped from V and 1 base from J, the junction kept 6 bases outside the gene matches. CDR3 length: 16 amino acids. CDR3 loop: CASSLGTAGGQETQYF. The CDR3 coding sequence is TGTGCCAGCAGCTTGGGGACAGCGGGGGGCCAAGAGACCCAGTACTTC.

This chain connects TRBV19 to TRBJ2-1; tentative D call: TRBD2 (6 bases). Trimming pared 0 bases from V and 0 bases from J, leaving 9 bases between. The CDR3 runs 16 residues. Germline V CDR1 and CDR2: LNHDA, SQIVND (reference sequence). CDR3 sequence: CASSIDSGNSYNEQFF. As DNA, the CDR3 is TGTGCCAGTAGTATAGATAGCGGTAACTCCTACAATGAGCAGTTCTTC.

The rearrangement uses TRBV14 and TRBJ1-1; no clear D gene. Looked up from germline, CDR1 is SGHDN and CDR2 is FVKESK. Trimming cost V 4 bases and J 4 bases, with 13 bases left between them. The CDR3 covers 14 residues. The CDR3 spells CASSPRPGTTEAFF. DNA for the CDR3: TGTGCCAGCAGCCCCCGTCCCGGAACCACTGAAGCTTTCTTT.

In this sample, this clone turned up once. The chain links TRBV3-1 (or the pseudogene TRBV3-2) to TRBJ1-1, with TRBD1 as a possible D gene (6 bases). V shed 4 bases and J shed 4 bases, with 16 bases lying between them. Per the germline V gene, CDR1 is LGHDT and CDR2 is YNNKEL (reference sequence). This CDR3 is 15 amino acids long. The DNA for the CDR3 is TGTGCCAGCAGCCTGGAGGGGGTAGGGGTCACTGAAGCTTTCTTT. Amino acid sequence: CASSLEGVGVTEAFF.